Presented here are 5 T cell receptor beta chains from one specimen sequenced in a study of T cell repertoires in cytomegalovirus infection. TCRdb re-analysed the reads in MiXCR, keeping a single row per CDR3 protein. The table has a few hundred thousand distinct CDR3 sequences, about 20% seen once. Antigens of these TCRs are unknown. The sequencing here drew on cultured PBMCs, taken from culture after CMV antigen stimulation. These receptors came from a human donor in good health (CMV status not recorded). Some clones in this sample may be carry-over from other donors' samples.

This rearrangement joins TRBV4-3 to TRBJ2-2, with 13 bases lining up with TRBD2. The CDR3 contains 16 residues. Trimming at V came to 5 bases and at J to 4 bases, leaving 4 bases not matched to a gene. Germline CDR1 reads LGHNA; CDR2 reads YSLEER. The CDR3 is CASSAGLAGATGELFF. The DNA of the CDR3 is TGCGCCAGCAGCGCAGGACTAGCGGGAGCCACCGGGGAGCTGTTTTTT.

The rearrangement links TRBV20-1 to TRBJ2-5; D unclear. This CDR3 is 11 amino acids long. CDR1 DFQATT and CDR2 SNEGSKA come from the germline V gene (reference sequence). Trimming stripped 2 bases from V and 9 bases from J, with 10 bases between. Written as DNA, the CDR3 is TGCAGTGCTAGACCCGGGCAGGCCCAGTACTTC. Its translation is CSARPGQAQYF.

The genes are TRBV20-1 and TRBJ2-2; D is perhaps TRBD1 (5 bases). The length of the CDR3 is 15 residues. V lost 3 bases to trimming and J lost 2 bases, with 13 bases between them. Germline-derived CDR1 and CDR2 are DFQATT and SNEGSKA (reference sequence). This CDR3 is CSASAQGANTGELFF. The CDR3 coding sequence is TGCAGTGCTAGCGCCCAGGGCGCCAACACCGGGGAGCTGTTTTTT.

The chain links TRBV4-1 to TRBJ2-1; 8 positions match TRBD2. Unmatched junction bases numbered 8, after V lost 0 bases and J lost 7 bases. CDR1 and CDR2 (germline): MGHRA, YSYEKL. This CDR3 is built from 16 residues. CDR3 residues: CASSQDPGTRRNEQFF. As DNA, the CDR3 is TGCGCCAGCAGCCAAGATCCAGGGACTAGGCGGAATGAGCAGTTCTTC.

V and J are TRBV6-5 and TRBJ1-1, with 7 nucleotides matching TRBD1. CDR3 length: 14 residues. V shed 2 bases, J shed 4 bases, and the junction held 4 bases outside the gene matches. CDR1 and CDR2 (germline): MNHEY, SVGAGI. The CDR3 sequence: CASSYGTVSTEAFF. The CDR3, as DNA: TGTGCCAGCAGTTACGGGACAGTGAGCACTGAAGCTTTCTTT.